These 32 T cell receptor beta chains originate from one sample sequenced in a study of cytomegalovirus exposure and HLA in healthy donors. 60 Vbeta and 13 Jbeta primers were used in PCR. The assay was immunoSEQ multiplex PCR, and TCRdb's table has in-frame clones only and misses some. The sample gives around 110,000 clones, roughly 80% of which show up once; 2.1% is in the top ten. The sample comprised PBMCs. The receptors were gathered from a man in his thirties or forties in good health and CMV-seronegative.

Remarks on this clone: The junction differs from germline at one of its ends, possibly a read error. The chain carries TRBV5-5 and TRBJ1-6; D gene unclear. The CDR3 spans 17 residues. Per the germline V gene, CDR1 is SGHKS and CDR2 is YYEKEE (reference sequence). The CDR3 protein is CASSSTIVKDYNSPLHF. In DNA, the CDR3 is TGTGCCAGCAGCTCCACGATAGTTAAGGACTATAATTCACCCCTCCATTTT. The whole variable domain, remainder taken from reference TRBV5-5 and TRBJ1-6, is DAGVTQSPTHLIKTRGQQVTLRCSPISGHKSVSWYQQVLGQGPQFIFQYYEKEERGRGNFPDRFSARQFPNYSSELNVNALLLGDSALYLCASSSTIVKDYNSPLHFGNGTRLTVT.

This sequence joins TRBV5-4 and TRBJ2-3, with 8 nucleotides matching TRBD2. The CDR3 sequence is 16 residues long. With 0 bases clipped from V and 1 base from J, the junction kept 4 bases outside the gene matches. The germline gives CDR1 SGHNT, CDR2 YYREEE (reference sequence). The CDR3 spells CASSLAGTRGTDTQYF. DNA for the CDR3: TGTGCCAGCAGCTTGGCCGGGACTAGAGGCACAGATACGCAGTATTTT. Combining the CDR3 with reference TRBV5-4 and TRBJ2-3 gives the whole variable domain ETGVTQSPTHLIKTRGQQVTLRCSSQSGHNTVSWYQQALGQGPQFIFQYYREEENGRGNFPPRFSGLQFPNYSSELNVNALELDDSALYLCASSLAGTRGTDTQYFGPGTRLTVL.

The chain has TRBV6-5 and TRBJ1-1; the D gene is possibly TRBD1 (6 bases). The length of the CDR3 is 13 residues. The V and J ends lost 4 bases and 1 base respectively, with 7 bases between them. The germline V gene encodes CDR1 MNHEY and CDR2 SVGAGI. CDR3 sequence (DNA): TGTGCCAGCAGTTGGGACAAGAACACTGAAGCTTTCTTT. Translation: CASSWDKNTEAFF.

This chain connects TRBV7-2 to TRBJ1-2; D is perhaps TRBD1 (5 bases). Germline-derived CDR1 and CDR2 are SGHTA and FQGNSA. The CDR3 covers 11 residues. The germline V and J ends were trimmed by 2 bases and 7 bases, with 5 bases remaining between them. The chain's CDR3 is CASSLRGGYTF. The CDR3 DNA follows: TGTGCCAGCAGCTTAAGGGGTGGCTACACCTTC.

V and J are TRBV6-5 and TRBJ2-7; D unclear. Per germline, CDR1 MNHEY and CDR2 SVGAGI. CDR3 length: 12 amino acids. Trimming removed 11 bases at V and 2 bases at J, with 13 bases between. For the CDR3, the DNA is TGTGCCGGGCTGGGTAACGCCTACGAGCAGTACTTC. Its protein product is CAGLGNAYEQYF.

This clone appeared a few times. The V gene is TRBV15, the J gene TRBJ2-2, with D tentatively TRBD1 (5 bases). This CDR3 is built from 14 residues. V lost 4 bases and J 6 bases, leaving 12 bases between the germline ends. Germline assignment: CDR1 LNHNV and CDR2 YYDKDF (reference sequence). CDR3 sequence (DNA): TGTGCCACCAGCACCCTAGGGGCCCCCGGGGAGCTGTTTTTT. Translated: CATSTLGAPGELFF.

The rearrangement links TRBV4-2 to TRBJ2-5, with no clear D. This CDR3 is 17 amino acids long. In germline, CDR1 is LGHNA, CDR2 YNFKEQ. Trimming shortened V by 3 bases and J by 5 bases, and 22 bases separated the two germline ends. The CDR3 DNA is TGTGCCAGCAGCCAGGATCCGGCCAGACAAAGTGGGGAGACCCAGTACTTC. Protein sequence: CASSQDPARQSGETQYF.

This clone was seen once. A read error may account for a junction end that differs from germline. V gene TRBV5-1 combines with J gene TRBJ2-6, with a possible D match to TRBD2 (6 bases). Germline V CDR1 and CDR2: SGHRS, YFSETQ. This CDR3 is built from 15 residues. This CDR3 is CASSSQGGGANGLTF. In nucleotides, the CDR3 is TGCGCCAGCAGCTCTCAGGGCGGCGGGGCCAACGGCCTGACTTTC. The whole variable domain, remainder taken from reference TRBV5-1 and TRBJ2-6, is KAGVTQTPRYLIKTRGQQVTLSCSPISGHRSVSWYQQTPGQGLQFLFEYFSETQRNKGNFPGRFSGRQFSNSRSEMNVSTLELGDSALYLCASSSQGGGANGLTFGAGSRLTVL.

This CDR3 reads CASSLGSQETQYF. CDR3 sequence (DNA): TGTGCCAGCAGCTTAGGCAGCCAAGAGACCCAGTACTTC. The rearrangement uses TRBV11-2 and TRBJ2-5; D remains unclear. The germline V gene encodes CDR1 SGHAT and CDR2 FQNNGV. The CDR3 has 13 residues. Trimming took off 1 base at V and 1 base at J, with 4 bases between the two ends.

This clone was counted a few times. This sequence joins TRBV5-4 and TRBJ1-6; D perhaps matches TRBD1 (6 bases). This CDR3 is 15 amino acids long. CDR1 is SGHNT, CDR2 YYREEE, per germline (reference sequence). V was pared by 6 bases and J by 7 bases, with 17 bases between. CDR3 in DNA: TGTGCCAGCACCCCCAACAGCGGGACAAATTCACCCCTCCACTTT. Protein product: CASTPNSGTNSPLHF. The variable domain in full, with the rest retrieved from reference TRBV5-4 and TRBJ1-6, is ETGVTQSPTHLIKTRGQQVTLRCSSQSGHNTVSWYQQALGQGPQFIFQYYREEENGRGNFPPRFSGLQFPNYSSELNVNALELDDSALYLCASTPNSGTNSPLHFGNGTRLTVT.

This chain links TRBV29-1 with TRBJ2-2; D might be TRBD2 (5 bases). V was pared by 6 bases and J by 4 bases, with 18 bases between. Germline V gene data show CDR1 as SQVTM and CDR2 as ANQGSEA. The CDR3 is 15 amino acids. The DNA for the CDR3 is TGCAGCGTCGAACGCCGAGTCGCGGGCACCGGGGAGCTGTTTTTT. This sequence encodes CSVERRVAGTGELFF.

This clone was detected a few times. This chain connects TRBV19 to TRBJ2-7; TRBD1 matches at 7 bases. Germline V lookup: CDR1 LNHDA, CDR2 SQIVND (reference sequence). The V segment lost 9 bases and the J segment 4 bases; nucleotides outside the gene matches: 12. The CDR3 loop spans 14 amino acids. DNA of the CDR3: TGTGCCAGCAGGAAGACAGGGTCCCCATACGAGCAGTACTTC. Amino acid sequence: CASRKTGSPYEQYF.

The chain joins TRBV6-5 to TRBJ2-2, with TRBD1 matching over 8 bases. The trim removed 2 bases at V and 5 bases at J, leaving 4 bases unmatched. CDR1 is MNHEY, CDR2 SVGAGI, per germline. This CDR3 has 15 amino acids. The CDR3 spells CASSYTTGGTGELFF. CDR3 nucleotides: TGTGCCAGCAGTTACACTACAGGGGGTACCGGGGAGCTGTTTTTT.

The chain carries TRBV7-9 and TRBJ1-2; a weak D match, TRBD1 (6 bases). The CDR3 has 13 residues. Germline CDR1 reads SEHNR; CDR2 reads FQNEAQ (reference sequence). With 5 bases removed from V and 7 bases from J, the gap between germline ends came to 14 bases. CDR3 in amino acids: CASSPMGAGGYTF. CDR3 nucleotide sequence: TGTGCCAGCAGCCCGATGGGGGCGGGTGGCTACACCTTC.

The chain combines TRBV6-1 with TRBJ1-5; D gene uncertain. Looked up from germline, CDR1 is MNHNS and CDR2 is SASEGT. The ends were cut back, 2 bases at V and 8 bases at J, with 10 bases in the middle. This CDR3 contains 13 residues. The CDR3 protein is CASSEIPREPQHF. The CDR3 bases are TGTGCCAGCAGTGAAATTCCCCGGGAGCCCCAGCATTTT.

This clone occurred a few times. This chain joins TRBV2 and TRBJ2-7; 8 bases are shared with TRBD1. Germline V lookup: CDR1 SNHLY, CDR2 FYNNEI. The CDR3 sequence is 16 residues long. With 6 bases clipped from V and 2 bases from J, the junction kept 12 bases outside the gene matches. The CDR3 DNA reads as TGTGCCAGCAGGGGACGGGGACAGGAGGCCACCTACGAGCAGTACTTC. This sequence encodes CASRGRGQEATYEQYF.

In DNA, the CDR3 is TGTGCCAGCAGTGCAAGCTCTAGACAGGGAGAGGGGAGGAACTATGGCTACACCTTC. Its translation is CASSASSRQGEGRNYGYTF. The chain links TRBV6-1 to TRBJ1-2; the match to TRBD1 covers 7 bases. The CDR3 runs to 19 residues. Unmatched junction bases numbered 19, after V lost 4 bases and J lost 2 bases. The germline V gene encodes CDR1 MNHNS and CDR2 SASEGT.

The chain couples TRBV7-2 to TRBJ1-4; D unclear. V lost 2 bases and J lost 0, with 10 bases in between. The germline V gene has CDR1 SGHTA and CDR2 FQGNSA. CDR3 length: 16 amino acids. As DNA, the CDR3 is TGTGCCAGCAGCTTAAACGGGAGAGCAACTAATGAAAAACTGTTTTTT. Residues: CASSLNGRATNEKLFF. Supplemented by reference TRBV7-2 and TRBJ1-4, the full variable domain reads GAGVSQSPSNKVTEKGKDVELRCDPISGHTALYWYRQSLGQGLEFLIYFQGNSAPDKSGLPSDRFSAERTGGSVSTLTIQRTQQEDSAVYLCASSLNGRATNEKLFFGSGTQLSVL.

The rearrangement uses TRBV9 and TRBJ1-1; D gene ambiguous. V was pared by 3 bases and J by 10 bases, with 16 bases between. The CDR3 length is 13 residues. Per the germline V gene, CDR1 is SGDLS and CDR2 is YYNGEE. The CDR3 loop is CASSEQTASGAFF. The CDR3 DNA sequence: TGTGCCAGCAGCGAGCAGACGGCCTCGGGAGCTTTCTTT.

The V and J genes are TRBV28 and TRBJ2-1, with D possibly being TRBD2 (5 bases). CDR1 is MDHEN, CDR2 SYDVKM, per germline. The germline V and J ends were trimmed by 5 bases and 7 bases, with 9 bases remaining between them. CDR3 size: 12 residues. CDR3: CASSERLNEQFF. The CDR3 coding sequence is TGTGCCAGCAGTGAACGACTAAATGAGCAGTTCTTC. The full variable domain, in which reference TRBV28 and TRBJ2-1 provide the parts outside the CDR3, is DVKVTQSSRYLVKRTGEKVFLECVQDMDHENMFWYRQDPGLGLRLIYFSYDVKMKEKGDIPEGYSVSREKKERFSLILESASTNQTSMYLCASSERLNEQFFGPGTRLTVL.

CDR3 nucleotides: TGTGCCACCTCTCGGGACAGGGTCGGCGAGCAGTACTTC. Encoded protein: CATSRDRVGEQYF. This chain links TRBV28 with TRBJ2-7; 9 bases agree with TRBD1. From germline, CDR1 is MDHEN and CDR2 SYDVKM. This CDR3 comprises 13 residues. Germline trimming cut 10 bases from V and 6 bases from J; bases unmatched to any gene: 10. Filled out from reference TRBV28 and TRBJ2-7, the complete variable domain reads DVKVTQSSRYLVKRTGEKVFLECVQDMDHENMFWYRQDPGLGLRLIYFSYDVKMKEKGDIPEGYSVSREKKERFSLILESASTNQTSMYLCATSRDRVGEQYFGPGTRLTVT.

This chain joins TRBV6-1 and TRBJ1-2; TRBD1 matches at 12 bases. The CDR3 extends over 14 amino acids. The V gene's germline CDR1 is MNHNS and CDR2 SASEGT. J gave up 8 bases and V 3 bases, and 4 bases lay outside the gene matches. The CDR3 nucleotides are TGTGCCAGCAGTGAGGGACAGGGGGCAGGGGGCTACACCTTC. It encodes CASSEGQGAGGYTF.

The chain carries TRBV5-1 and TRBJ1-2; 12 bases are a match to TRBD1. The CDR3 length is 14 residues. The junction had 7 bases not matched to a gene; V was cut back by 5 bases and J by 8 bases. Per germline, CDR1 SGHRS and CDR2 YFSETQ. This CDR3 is CASSPGTGGAGYTF. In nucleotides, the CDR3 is TGCGCCAGCAGTCCCGGGACAGGGGGCGCGGGCTACACCTTC.

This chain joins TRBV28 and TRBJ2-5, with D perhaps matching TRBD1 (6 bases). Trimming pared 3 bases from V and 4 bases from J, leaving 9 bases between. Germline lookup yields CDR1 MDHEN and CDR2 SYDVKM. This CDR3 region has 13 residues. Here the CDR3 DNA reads TGTGCCAGCAGTTTGACAGGCGGAGAGACCCAGTACTTC. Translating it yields CASSLTGGETQYF.

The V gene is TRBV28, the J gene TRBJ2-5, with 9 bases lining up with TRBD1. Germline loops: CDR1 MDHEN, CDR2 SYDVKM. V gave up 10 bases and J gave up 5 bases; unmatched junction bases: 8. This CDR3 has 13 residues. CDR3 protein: CATRYRGPETQYF. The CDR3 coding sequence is TGTGCCACACGCTACAGGGGGCCGGAGACCCAGTACTTC. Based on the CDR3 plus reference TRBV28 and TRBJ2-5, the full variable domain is DVKVTQSSRYLVKRTGEKVFLECVQDMDHENMFWYRQDPGLGLRLIYFSYDVKMKEKGDIPEGYSVSREKKERFSLILESASTNQTSMYLCATRYRGPETQYFGPGTRLLVL.

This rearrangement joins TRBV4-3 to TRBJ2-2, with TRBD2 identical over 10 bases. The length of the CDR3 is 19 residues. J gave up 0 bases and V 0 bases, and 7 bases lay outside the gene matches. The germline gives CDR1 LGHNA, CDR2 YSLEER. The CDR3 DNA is TGCGCCAGCAGCCAAGAGTTAGCGGGGGGTTGGACGAACACCGGGGAGCTGTTTTTT. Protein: CASSQELAGGWTNTGELFF.

The CDR3: CASIRVLGGAYEQYF. In DNA form, the CDR3 reads TGTGCCAGCATCCGGGTCCTCGGGGGGGCATACGAGCAGTACTTC. The chain links TRBV6-1 to TRBJ2-7; 8 bases fit TRBD2. Germline CDR1 is MNHNS and CDR2 is SASEGT. The CDR3 sequence is 15 residues long. The ends lost 7 bases at V and 4 bases at J; junction bases unmatched: 12.

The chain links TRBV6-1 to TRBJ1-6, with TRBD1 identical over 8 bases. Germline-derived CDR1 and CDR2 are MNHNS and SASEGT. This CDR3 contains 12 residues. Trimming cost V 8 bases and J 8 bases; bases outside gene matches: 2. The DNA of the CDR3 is TGTGCCAGCGAGACAGGGGATTCACCCCTCCACTTT. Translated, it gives CASETGDSPLHF.

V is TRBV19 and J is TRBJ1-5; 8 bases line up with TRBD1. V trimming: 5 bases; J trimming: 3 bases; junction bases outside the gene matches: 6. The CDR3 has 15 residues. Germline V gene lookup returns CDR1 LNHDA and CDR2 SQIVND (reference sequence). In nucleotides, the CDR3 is TGTGCCAGTAGTTCCCGGGACAGGTTCAATCAGCCCCAGCATTTT. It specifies CASSSRDRFNQPQHF.

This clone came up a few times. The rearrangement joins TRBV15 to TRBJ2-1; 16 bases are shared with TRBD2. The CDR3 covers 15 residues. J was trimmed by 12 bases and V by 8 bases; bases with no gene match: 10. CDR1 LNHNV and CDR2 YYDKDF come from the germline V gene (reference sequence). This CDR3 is CATRPGTSGGARQFF. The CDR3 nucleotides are TGTGCCACCCGACCGGGGACTAGCGGGGGGGCCCGGCAGTTCTTC. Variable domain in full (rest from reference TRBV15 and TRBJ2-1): DAMVIQNPRYQVTQFGKPVTLSCSQTLNHNVMYWYQQKSSQAPKLLFHYYDKDFNNEADTPDNFQSRRPNTSFCFLDIRSPGLGDTAMYLCATRPGTSGGARQFFGPGTRLTVL.

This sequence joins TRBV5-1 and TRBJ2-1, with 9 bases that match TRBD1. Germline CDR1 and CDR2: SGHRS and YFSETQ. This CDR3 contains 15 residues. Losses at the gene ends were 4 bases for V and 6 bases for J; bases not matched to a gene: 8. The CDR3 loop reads CASSVRDREANEQFF. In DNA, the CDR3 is TGCGCCAGCAGCGTCCGGGACAGGGAGGCCAATGAGCAGTTCTTC.

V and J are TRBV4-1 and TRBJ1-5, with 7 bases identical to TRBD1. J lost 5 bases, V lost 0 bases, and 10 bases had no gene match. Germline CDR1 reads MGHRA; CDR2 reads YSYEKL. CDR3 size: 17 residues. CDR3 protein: CASSQDNTGQRYQPQHF. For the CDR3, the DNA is TGCGCCAGCAGCCAAGATAATACGGGACAGCGTTATCAGCCCCAGCATTTT.